Each of the 8 T cell receptor beta chains below was sequenced from the same sample in a study of blood T cells in healthy people across ages (dated by TCRdb to 2014 to 2015). Library preparation employed 5' RACE. Sequenced on an Illumina HiSeq 2500. A second PCR of roughly 7 to 11 cycles was performed with a sample-barcoded 5' primer and a J-beta primer mix. TCRdb cleaned the public reads at Q25 with fastp, built clones with MiXCR and kept in-frame beta chains. Every entry covers one CDR3 protein and lists the most common genes and DNA from its rows. The sample table contains about 650,000 distinct CDR3 sequences; only one count was recorded for about 30% of them. Together, the top ten hold 15% to 19% of the sample. Sequenced material: blood. All receptors come from a woman older than 75 in good health. Donor details come from another sample of the same person, matched by shared clones.

The rearrangement uses TRBV27 and TRBJ1-6, with a weak D call TRBD1 (6 bases). Trimming pared 7 bases from V and 6 bases from J, leaving 16 bases between. This CDR3 comprises 15 residues. The germline gives CDR1 MNHEY, CDR2 SMNVEV (reference sequence). This CDR3 is CASTRDSGANSPLHF. Written as DNA, the CDR3 is TGTGCCAGCACTCGGGATTCGGGGGCTAATTCACCCCTCCACTTT.

This clonotype was found many times. J is TRBJ1-2 and V is TRBV6-6, with no clear D. CDR3 length: 14 residues. Between the trimmed V and J ends, which lost 5 bases and 8 bases, there was a span of 18 bases. In germline, CDR1 is MNHNY, CDR2 SVGAGI (reference sequence). The CDR3 coding sequence is TGTGCCAGCAGTAGGTCGGGCGGGTTAATAGGCTACACCTTC. Translated: CASSRSGGLIGYTF.

In DNA form, the CDR3 reads TGCAGTGCTAGAACCCGGGCGGATGAGCAGTTCTTC. Translated: CSARTRADEQFF. The rearrangement joins TRBV20-1 to TRBJ2-1; D remains ambiguous. The CDR3 sequence is 12 residues long. The germline V and J ends were trimmed by 2 bases and 8 bases, with 10 bases remaining between them. Germline V gives CDR1 DFQATT, CDR2 SNEGSKA (reference sequence).

Notes on this clonotype: This could be a read error, since a much larger clone is one nucleotide away. The genes are TRBV5-1 and TRBJ1-2; D ambiguous. V was clipped by 1 base and J by 8 bases, with 9 bases between them. The CDR3 length is 12 residues. Germline V gene sequence: CDR1 SGHRS, CDR2 YFSETQ. The CDR3 DNA reads TGCGCCAGCAGCTTGTTGGGGAGCGGCTACACCTTC. Translated, it gives CASSLLGSGYTF. The full variable domain, rest sourced from reference TRBV5-1 and TRBJ1-2, is KAGVTQTPRYLIKTRGQQVTLSCSPISGHRSVSWYQQTPGQGLQFLFEYFSETQRNKGNFPGRFSGRQFSNSRSEMNVSTLELGDSALYLCASSLLGSGYTFGSGTRLTVV.

In this sample, this clonotype turned up a few times. Being one base from a much bigger clone, this may be a read error. The V gene is TRBV20-1, the J gene TRBJ2-1, with a possible D match to TRBD1 (5 bases). The better agreement between TRBJ2-7 and the DNA end casts doubt on the J call. In germline, CDR1 is DFQATT, CDR2 SNEGSKA (reference sequence). The CDR3 runs 16 residues. CDR3 sequence reads: CSASRPDTSSYNEQYF. The CDR3 DNA reads TGCAGTGCTAGTCGGCCGGACACGAGCTCCTACAATGAGCAGTACTTC.

Of note for this clonotype: Given a much more abundant clone one base away, this may be a read error. The chain joins TRBV7-9 to TRBJ2-2; D not certain. Germline V gives CDR1 SEHNR, CDR2 FQNEAQ (reference sequence). The CDR3 spans 15 residues. The CDR3 loop reads CVSSLDGVNTGELFF. DNA of the CDR3: TGTGTCAGCAGTTTGGACGGTGTGAACACCGGGGAGCTGTTTTTT.

A note on this clonotype: A much larger clone lies one base from this, so it may be a read error. V is TRBV9 and J is TRBJ1-2; 8 bases fit TRBD1. This CDR3 contains 15 residues. Germline V CDR1 and CDR2: SGDLS, YYNGEE. The CDR3 bases are TGTGCCAGCAGCCCCCGGACAGGGAGAGGGTATGGCTACATCTTC. As protein: CASSPRTGRGYGYIF. The entire variable domain, with the rest obtained from reference TRBV9 and TRBJ1-2, is as follows: DSGVTQTPKHLITATGQRVTLRCSPRSGDLSVYWYQQSLDQGLQFLIQYYNGEERAKGNILERFSAQQFPDLHSELNLSSLELGDSALYFCASSPRTGRGYGYIFGSGTRLTVV.

This clonotype was seen repeatedly, ten times or more. This chain connects TRBV20-1 to TRBJ2-7; perhaps TRBD2 as D (5 bases). V shed 8 bases and J shed 3 bases, with 11 bases lying between them. Germline CDR1 DFQATT, CDR2 SNEGSKA (reference sequence). CDR3 length: 11 amino acids. CDR3 nucleotide sequence: TGCAGTCTTACACGGGACTACGAGCAGTACTTC. As protein: CSLTRDYEQYF.